These 10 T cell receptor beta chains were sequenced from one sample in a study of early T cells in non-severe SARS-CoV-2 infection. TCRdb independently ran MiXCR on the 5' RACE reads; one entry per CDR3 protein. This sample has 45,000 to 55,000 distinct CDR3 sequences, with approximately 7.5% found just once. Input material: whole blood. Receptor source: an adult who was a healthcare worker with PCR-confirmed SARS-CoV-2 infection or an uninfected control (not recorded which).

The chain combines TRBV28 with TRBJ2-7, with 10 positions matching TRBD1. There are 15 residues in the CDR3. Germline lookup yields CDR1 MDHEN and CDR2 SYDVKM. J lost 2 bases, V lost 5 bases, and 6 bases had no gene match. CDR3 sequence reads: CASSQPGTGAYEQYF. DNA of the CDR3: TGTGCCAGCAGTCAACCTGGGACAGGGGCCTACGAGCAGTACTTC.

Ten or more counts support this clonotype. This rearrangement joins TRBV3-2 to TRBJ1-2; the table's D call of TRBD1 was not tested on the DNA. TRBV3-2 is flagged as a pseudogene. This CDR3 is 13 amino acids long. The CDR3 sequence is CASSSRDNYGYTF. The CDR3 DNA reads as TGTGCCAGCAGCTCCCGGGATAACTATGGCTACACCTTC.

The chain couples TRBV5-6 to TRBJ2-3; 7 nucleotides line up with TRBD2. Per the germline V gene, CDR1 is SGHDT and CDR2 is YYEEEE. The V segment lost 4 bases and the J segment 3 bases; nucleotides outside the gene matches: 11. The length of the CDR3 is 16 residues. CDR3 amino acids: CASSQGVRGMTDTQYF. Written as DNA, the CDR3 is TGTGCCAGCAGCCAGGGTGTGCGGGGGATGACAGATACGCAGTATTTT.

This clonotype was seen many times. The DNA for the CDR3 is TGTGCCAGCAGCCAAGGGGGAGGGGCCACTGAAGCTTTCTTT. Its protein is CASSQGGGATEAFF. The chain combines TRBV14 with TRBJ1-1, with a tentative D call TRBD1 (5 bases). The CDR3 totals 14 residues. Germline V gives CDR1 SGHDN, CDR2 FVKESK. V was shortened by 1 base and J by 4 bases, with 10 bases between the two germline ends.

In this sample, this clonotype turned up many times. The chain has TRBV20-1 and TRBJ1-2, with TRBD1 matching 7 bases. Germline CDR1 and CDR2: DFQATT and SNEGSKA (reference sequence). The ends lost 6 bases at V and 4 bases at J; junction bases unmatched: 8. The CDR3 length is 13 residues. CDR3 amino acids: CSARPPGGYGYTF. In DNA form, the CDR3 reads TGCAGTGCCCGACCCCCAGGGGGCTATGGCTACACCTTC.

This clonotype was counted many times. V usage is TRBV12-3 or TRBV12-4 and J usage is TRBJ1-1; no clear D. There are 13 residues in the CDR3. V dropped 3 bases and J dropped 1 base, with 6 bases sitting between them. The CDR3 DNA reads TGTGCCAGCAGTTTTCCCACGAACACTGAAGCTTTCTTT. Translated: CASSFPTNTEAFF.

This clonotype turned up a few times. V gene TRBV7-9 combines with J gene TRBJ2-7; D not resolved. V was pared by 5 bases and J by 3 bases, with 11 bases between. The CDR3 loop spans 13 amino acids. The V gene's germline CDR1 is SEHNR and CDR2 FQNEAQ (reference sequence). The CDR3 loop reads CASSESADYEQYF. In DNA, the CDR3 is TGTGCCAGCAGCGAATCAGCAGACTACGAGCAGTACTTC.

This clonotype was counted at least ten times. The rearrangement joins TRBV12-3 or TRBV12-4 to TRBJ2-7; D perhaps matches TRBD2 (6 bases). This CDR3 is built from 13 residues. V lost 7 bases and J 3 bases, leaving 13 bases between the germline ends. CDR3 nucleotide sequence: TGTGCCAGCAACCAGGGACTCTTCTACGAGCAGTACTTC. As protein: CASNQGLFYEQYF.

This clonotype was found many times. The CDR3 reads CSARGQGYGYTF. CDR3 bases: TGCAGTGCTAGAGGGCAGGGCTATGGCTACACCTTC. This sequence joins TRBV20-1 and TRBJ1-2; D perhaps matches TRBD1 (5 bases). CDR1 DFQATT and CDR2 SNEGSKA come from the germline V gene (reference sequence). Trimming took 1 base from V and 4 from J, leaving 7 bases between them. This CDR3 spans 12 amino acids.

A few counts support this clonotype. This rearrangement joins TRBV2 to TRBJ2-1; TRBD2 agrees at 14 bases. The germline V gene encodes CDR1 SNHLY and CDR2 FYNNEI. V gave up 7 bases and J gave up 5 bases; unmatched junction bases: 7. This CDR3 spans 16 amino acids. For the CDR3, the DNA is TGTGCCAGCAAGAGACTAGCGGGGGGGCCAGACAATGAGCAGTTCTTC. This gives the protein CASKRLAGGPDNEQFF.